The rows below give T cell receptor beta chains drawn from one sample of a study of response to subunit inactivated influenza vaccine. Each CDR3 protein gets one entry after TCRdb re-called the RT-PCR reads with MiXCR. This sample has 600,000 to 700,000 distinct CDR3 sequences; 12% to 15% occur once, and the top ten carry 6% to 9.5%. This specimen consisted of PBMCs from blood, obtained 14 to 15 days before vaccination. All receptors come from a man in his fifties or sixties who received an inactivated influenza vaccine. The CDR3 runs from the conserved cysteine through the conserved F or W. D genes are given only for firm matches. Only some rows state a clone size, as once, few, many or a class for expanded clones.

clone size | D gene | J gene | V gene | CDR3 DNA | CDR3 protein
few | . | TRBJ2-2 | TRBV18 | TGTGCCAGCTCGCAAAATCAGGGGAACACCGGGGAGCTGTTTTTT | CASSQNQGNTGELFF
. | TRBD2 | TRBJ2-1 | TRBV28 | TGTGCCAGCCTGAGCGGGAGCCCTTACAATGAGCAGTTCTTC | CASLSGSPYNEQFF
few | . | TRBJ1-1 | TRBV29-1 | TGCAGCGTACAATTAAACGCCGGAACTGAAGCTTTCTTT | CSVQLNAGTEAFF
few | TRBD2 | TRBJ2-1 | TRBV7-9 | TGTGCCAGCAGCTCTACAGCGGGAGGGCCCTACAATGAGCAGTTCTTC | CASSSTAGGPYNEQFF
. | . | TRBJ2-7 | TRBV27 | TGTGCCAGCAGTCCCAACCCCGCTTACGAGCAGTACTTC | CASSPNPAYEQYF
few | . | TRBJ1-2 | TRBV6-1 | TGTGCCGGTGACCTTGGGACCGCTAACTATGGCTACACCTTC | CAGDLGTANYGYTF
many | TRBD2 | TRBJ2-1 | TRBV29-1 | TGCAGCGGGAGCGGGATCGGCAATGAGCAGTTCTTC | CSGSGIGNEQFF
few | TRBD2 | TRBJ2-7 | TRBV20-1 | TGCAGTGCTAGAGGGCACAGAGGGACTAGCGGGAGGAGCTCCTACGAGCAGTACTTC | CSARGHRGTSGRSSYEQYF
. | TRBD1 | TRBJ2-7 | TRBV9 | TGTGCCAGCAGCGTTGGGACAGGGCGAACCTACGAGCAGTACTTC | CASSVGTGRTYEQYF
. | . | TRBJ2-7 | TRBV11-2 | TGTGCCAGCAGCGTGGGACCTAGGGGCTACGAGCAGTACTTC | CASSVGPRGYEQYF
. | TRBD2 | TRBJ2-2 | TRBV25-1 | TGTGCCAGCAGTGAACTCACTAGCGGGGGGGCCCCCGGGGAGCTGTTTTTT | CASSELTSGGAPGELFF
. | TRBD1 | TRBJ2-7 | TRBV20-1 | TGCAGTGCTGGAGGAACCGGGACAGGGGACTCCTACGAGCAGTACTTC | CSAGGTGTGDSYEQYF
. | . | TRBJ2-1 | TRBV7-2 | TGTGCCAGCAGCTTAGGAGACCCTGGACTATCTGAGCAGTTCTTC | CASSLGDPGLSEQFF
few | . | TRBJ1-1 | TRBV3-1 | TGTGCCAGCAGCCAAGTCCCGGGATCCACTGAAGCTTTCTTT | CASSQVPGSTEAFF
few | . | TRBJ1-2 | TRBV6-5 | TGTGCCAGCAGTTACCATCCAGACAGGTCCAACTATGGCTACACCTTC | CASSYHPDRSNYGYTF
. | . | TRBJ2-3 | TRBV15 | TGTGCCACCAGCAGACAGGGATTATCTAGCACAGATACGCAGTATTTT | CATSRQGLSSTDTQYF
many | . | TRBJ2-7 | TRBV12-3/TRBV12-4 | TGTGCCAGCAGTGCATCGGGGGAGCAGTACTTC | CASSASGEQYF
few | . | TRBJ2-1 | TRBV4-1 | TGCGCCAGCAGCCCACGGGGTCAAATGGGCCATGAGCAGTTCTTC | CASSPRGQMGHEQFF
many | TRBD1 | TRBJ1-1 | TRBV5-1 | TGCGCCAGCAGGTGGACAGGGGGAATCATGAACACTGAAGCTTTCTTT | CASRWTGGIMNTEAFF
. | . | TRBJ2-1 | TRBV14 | TGTGCCAGCAGCCAAGTAAAGCTCTCCTACAATGAGCAGTTCTTC | CASSQVKLSYNEQFF
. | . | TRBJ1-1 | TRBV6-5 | TGTGCCAGCAGTTCTTTGGGTGAAGCTTTCTTT | CASSSLGEAFF
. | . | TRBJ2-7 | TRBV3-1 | TGTGCCAGCAGCCAAGAGGGGCAGCCGTCCTACGAGCAGTACTTC | CASSQEGQPSYEQYF
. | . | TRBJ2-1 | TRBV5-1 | TGCGCCAGCAGCTTAGAGGGTACCGTTGGCGATGAGCAGTTCTTC | CASSLEGTVGDEQFF
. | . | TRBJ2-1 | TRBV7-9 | TGTGCCAGCAGCTTCCTAGCGCCGAGAATCGGGAATGAGCAGTTCTTC | CASSFLAPRIGNEQFF
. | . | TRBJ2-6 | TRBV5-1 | TGCGCCAGCAGAGGGGCCACCGTCTCTGGGGCCAACGTCCTGACTTTC | CASRGATVSGANVLTF
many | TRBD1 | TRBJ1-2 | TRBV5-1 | TGCGCCAGCAGCGCGGGACAGAACTATGGCTACACCTTC | CASSAGQNYGYTF
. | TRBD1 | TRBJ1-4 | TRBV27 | TGTGCCAGCAGCCACGGACAGGGTGGTGAAAAACTGTTTTTT | CASSHGQGGEKLFF
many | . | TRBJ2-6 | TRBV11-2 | TGTGCCAGCAGCCCTGTACACTCTGGGGCCAACGTCCTGACTTTC | CASSPVHSGANVLTF
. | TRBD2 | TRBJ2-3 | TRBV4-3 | TGCGCCAGCAGCCAAGATCGTTATGGGACTAGCGGGGTTCCAGATACGCAGTATTTT | CASSQDRYGTSGVPDTQYF
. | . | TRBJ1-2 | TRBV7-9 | TGTGCCAGCAGCTTAACGTTAGGGATCTATGGCTACACCTTC | CASSLTLGIYGYTF
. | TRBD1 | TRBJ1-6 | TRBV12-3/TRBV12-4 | TGTGCCAGCAGGACAGGGGCTACGAATTCACCCCTCCACTTT | CASRTGATNSPLHF
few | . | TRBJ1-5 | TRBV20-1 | TGCAGTGCTAGAGCCCCGGTTAGCAATCAGCCCCAGCATTTT | CSARAPVSNQPQHF
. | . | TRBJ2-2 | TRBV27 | TGTGCCAGCAGTTTCGGAGGGCAGGGATCCGGGGAGCTGTTTTTT | CASSFGGQGSGELFF
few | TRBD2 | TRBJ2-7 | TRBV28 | TGTGCCAGCAGTGAGACTAGCGGGGGAAGATACGAGCAGTACTTC | CASSETSGGRYEQYF
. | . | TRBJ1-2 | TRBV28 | TGTGCCAGCGGTCTGAGCAGGGCCAACTATGGCTACACCTTC | CASGLSRANYGYTF
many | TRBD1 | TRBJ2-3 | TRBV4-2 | TGTGCCAGCAGCCTCGACAGGGGGAGCACAGATACGCAGTATTTT | CASSLDRGSTDTQYF
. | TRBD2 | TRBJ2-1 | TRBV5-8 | TGTGCCAGCAGCACCGGCGGGACTACGCTCTCCGGTGAGCAGTTCTTC | CASSTGGTTLSGEQFF
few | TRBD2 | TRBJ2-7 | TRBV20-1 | TGCAGTGCTAGAAAGCGGGGGGAGATCCACGAGCAGTACTTC | CSARKRGEIHEQYF
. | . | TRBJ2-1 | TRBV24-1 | TGTGCCACCAGTGCTTTTAAGTTTCGGAATGAGCAGTTCTTC | CATSAFKFRNEQFF
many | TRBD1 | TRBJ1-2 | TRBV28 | TGTGCCAGCAGTTTCCAGGACAGGGGTGGCTATGGCTACACCTTC | CASSFQDRGGYGYTF
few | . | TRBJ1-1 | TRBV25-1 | TGTGCCAGCAGTGAATACGGAGGGATCACTGAAGCTTTCTTT | CASSEYGGITEAFF
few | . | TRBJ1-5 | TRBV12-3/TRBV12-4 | TGTGCCAGCAGCCTCCGGGACACCCTGTTGAAGCCCCAGCATTTT | CASSLRDTLLKPQHF
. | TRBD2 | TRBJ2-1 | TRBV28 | TGTGCCAGCAGTGGTTATTCGGGGGGGAGCTACAATGAGCAGTTCTTC | CASSGYSGGSYNEQFF
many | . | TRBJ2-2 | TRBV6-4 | TGTGCCAGCCAGTTGGGACAGAACACCGGGGAGCTGTTTTTT | CASQLGQNTGELFF
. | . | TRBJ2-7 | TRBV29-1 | TGCAGCGCAGTTGACAGGGACTTCGTTTACGAGCAGTACTTC | CSAVDRDFVYEQYF
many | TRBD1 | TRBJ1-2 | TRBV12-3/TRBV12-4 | TGTGCCAGCAGTTTCTCTTGGACAGGAGACTATGGCTACACCTTC | CASSFSWTGDYGYTF
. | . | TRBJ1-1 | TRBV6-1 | TGTGCCAGCAGTGAACCGGGGATGAACACTGAAGCTTTCTTT | CASSEPGMNTEAFF
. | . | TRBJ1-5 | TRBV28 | TGTGCCACCGGAACAGGGAGTAAGCCCCAGCATTTT | CATGTGSKPQHF
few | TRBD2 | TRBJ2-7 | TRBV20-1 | TGCAGTGCTAGGGACTTCAGCGGGGGGCTGTCCTACGAGCAGTACTTC | CSARDFSGGLSYEQYF
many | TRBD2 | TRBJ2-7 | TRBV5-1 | TGCGCCAGCAGCTGGACTAGCGGGAGCTACGAGCAGTACTTC | CASSWTSGSYEQYF
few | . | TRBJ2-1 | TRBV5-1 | TGCGCCAGCAGCTTGGTCCAACAGGGCTACAATGAGCAGTTCTTC | CASSLVQQGYNEQFF
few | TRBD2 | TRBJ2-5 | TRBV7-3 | TGTGCCAGCAGCTTCGGGGGGGACCGTTCAGAGACCCAGTACTTC | CASSFGGDRSETQYF
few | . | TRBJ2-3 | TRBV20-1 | TGCAGTGCCCGGCGCATCACAGATACGCAGTATTTT | CSARRITDTQYF
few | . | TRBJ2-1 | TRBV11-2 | TGTGCCAGCAGCTCCACCAACCCCAATGAGCAGTTCTTC | CASSSTNPNEQFF
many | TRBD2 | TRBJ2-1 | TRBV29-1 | TGCAGCGTCCGACCACTAGCGGTCGACAATGAGCAGTTCTTC | CSVRPLAVDNEQFF
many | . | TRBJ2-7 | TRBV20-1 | TGCAGTGCTAGGGTACTAACCTACGAGCAGTACTTC | CSARVLTYEQYF
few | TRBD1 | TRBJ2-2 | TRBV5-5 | TGTGCCAGCAGCTTGGGGACAGGGGGCCTCGGGGAGCTGTTTTTT | CASSLGTGGLGELFF
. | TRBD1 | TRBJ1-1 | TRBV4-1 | TGCGCCAGCAGCTCCCTTCCGGGACAGAGGTTCACTGAAGCTTTCTTT | CASSSLPGQRFTEAFF
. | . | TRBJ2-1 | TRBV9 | TGTGCCAGCAGCCGCCTGGGTTTAAGCTCCTACAATGAGCAGTTCTTC | CASSRLGLSSYNEQFF